These T cell receptor beta chains were read from a single sample in a study of spatial heterogeneity in lung cancer. TCRdb reprocessed the 5' RACE reads via MiXCR and lists one record per CDR3 protein. The table has tens of thousands of distinct CDR3 sequences, around 5.5% seen once; the top ten hold about 28%. The input for sequencing was PBMCs, taken at surgery. The receptors stem from a female donor with early-stage non-small cell lung cancer. The CDR3 runs from the conserved cysteine through the conserved F or W. Each record gives: clone size, D gene, V gene, J gene, CDR3 DNA, CDR3 protein. D genes are given only for firm matches. Where a row states a size, it is once, few, many or the class of an expanded clone; other rows omit it.

abundance: many
d_gene: NA
v_gene: TRBV3-1
j_gene: TRBJ1-2
CDR3nt: TGTGCCAGCAGCCAACCATACAGGGTCTGGGGCTACACCTTC
CDR3aa: CASSQPYRVWGYTF

abundance: NA
d_gene: NA
v_gene: TRBV5-8
j_gene: TRBJ2-5
CDR3nt: TGTGCCAGCAGCAGACAAGGGGAGGCGGAGACCCAGTACTTC
CDR3aa: CASSRQGEAETQYF

abundance: few
d_gene: TRBD2
v_gene: TRBV3-1
j_gene: TRBJ2-3
CDR3nt: TGTGCCAGCAGCCGTACTAGCGGGGGAAGCCCGAATACGCAGTATTTT
CDR3aa: CASSRTSGGSPNTQYF

abundance: many
d_gene: NA
v_gene: TRBV12-3/TRBV12-4
j_gene: TRBJ2-1
CDR3nt: TGTGCCAGCAGTTTAGAGACTTCCTACAATGAGCAGTTCTTC
CDR3aa: CASSLETSYNEQFF

abundance: NA
d_gene: TRBD2
v_gene: TRBV11-2
j_gene: TRBJ2-7
CDR3nt: TGTGCCAGCAGCGAACCGACTAGCGGGTTCTCCTACGAGCAGTACTTC
CDR3aa: CASSEPTSGFSYEQYF

abundance: few
d_gene: TRBD2
v_gene: TRBV7-6
j_gene: TRBJ2-1
CDR3nt: TGTGCCAGCAGCGTAGTAGCGGGACCCTACAATGAGCAGTTCTTC
CDR3aa: CASSVVAGPYNEQFF

abundance: many
d_gene: NA
v_gene: TRBV27
j_gene: TRBJ1-6
CDR3nt: TGTGCCAGCAGTCTCGAGGTGGGGTTCGGAAATTCACCCCTCCACTTT
CDR3aa: CASSLEVGFGNSPLHF

abundance: many
d_gene: TRBD1
v_gene: TRBV3-1
j_gene: TRBJ2-2
CDR3nt: TGTGCCAGCAGCCAAGCAGACAGGGGGCGCTGGAACACCGGGGAGCTGTTTTTT
CDR3aa: CASSQADRGRWNTGELFF

abundance: many
d_gene: NA
v_gene: TRBV2
j_gene: TRBJ1-6
CDR3nt: TGTGCCAGCAGGCGGGAGAGCTATAATTCACCCCTCCACTTT
CDR3aa: CASRRESYNSPLHF

abundance: many
d_gene: NA
v_gene: TRBV13
j_gene: TRBJ2-3
CDR3nt: TGTGCCAGCAGCCCAAGGACGAGCGATACGCAGTATTTT
CDR3aa: CASSPRTSDTQYF

abundance: many
d_gene: TRBD1
v_gene: TRBV27
j_gene: TRBJ2-7
CDR3nt: TGTGCCAGCAGTTTGACAGGGGGCGAGCAGTACTTC
CDR3aa: CASSLTGGEQYF

abundance: many
d_gene: TRBD1
v_gene: TRBV11-2
j_gene: TRBJ2-5
CDR3nt: TGTGCCAGCAGCAACAGGGGGCGCGAAGTAGCCCAGTACTTC
CDR3aa: CASSNRGREVAQYF

abundance: many
d_gene: NA
v_gene: TRBV25-1
j_gene: TRBJ2-3
CDR3nt: TGTGCCAGCAGTGAACTCGGGGGTGTCAGCACAGATACGCAGTATTTT
CDR3aa: CASSELGGVSTDTQYF

abundance: few
d_gene: NA
v_gene: TRBV12-3/TRBV12-4
j_gene: TRBJ2-1
CDR3nt: TGTGCCAGCAGTTTCTCGGGGGACCTTCGACAGCAGTTCTTC
CDR3aa: CASSFSGDLRQQFF

abundance: many
d_gene: NA
v_gene: TRBV5-4
j_gene: TRBJ1-4
CDR3nt: TGTGCCAGCACCCAAGGGGGGGGGGCGCATGAAAAACTGTTTTTT
CDR3aa: CASTQGGGAHEKLFF

abundance: medium-sized
d_gene: NA
v_gene: TRBV7-2
j_gene: TRBJ2-5
CDR3nt: TGTGCCAGCAGCAAAGCCACGGTTTGGAAGGGAGAGACCCAGTACTTC
CDR3aa: CASSKATVWKGETQYF

abundance: few
d_gene: NA
v_gene: TRBV7-2
j_gene: TRBJ1-2
CDR3nt: TGTGCCAGCAGCTTAGCGGCACAGGGATATCGTGGCTACACCTTC
CDR3aa: CASSLAAQGYRGYTF

abundance: many
d_gene: NA
v_gene: TRBV20-1
j_gene: TRBJ1-6
CDR3nt: TGCAGTGCTTTCTTTCGGAAAACCCTCCACTTT
CDR3aa: CSAFFRKTLHF

abundance: few
d_gene: NA
v_gene: TRBV5-6
j_gene: TRBJ1-2
CDR3nt: TGTGCCAGCGAGCCCCGGGGCTATGGCTACACCTTC
CDR3aa: CASEPRGYGYTF

abundance: few
d_gene: TRBD1
v_gene: TRBV20-1
j_gene: TRBJ1-1
CDR3nt: TGCAGTGCTACTCCGGACAGGTACACTGAAGCTTTCTTT
CDR3aa: CSATPDRYTEAFF

abundance: many
d_gene: TRBD2
v_gene: TRBV4-3
j_gene: TRBJ2-3
CDR3nt: TGCGCCAGCAGCCAAGACGGCCTAGCGGGAGACGCAGATACGCAGTATTTT
CDR3aa: CASSQDGLAGDADTQYF

abundance: NA
d_gene: NA
v_gene: TRBV6-6
j_gene: TRBJ1-5
CDR3nt: TGTGCCAGCAGTTATGGACGGGTTACTAGCAATCAGCCCCAGCATTTT
CDR3aa: CASSYGRVTSNQPQHF

abundance: many
d_gene: NA
v_gene: TRBV5-1
j_gene: TRBJ1-1
CDR3nt: TGCGCCAGCAGCCCAGCCTCGAACACTGAAGCTTTCTTT
CDR3aa: CASSPASNTEAFF

abundance: many
d_gene: NA
v_gene: TRBV20-1
j_gene: TRBJ2-7
CDR3nt: TGCAGTGCAACGGGAGAGACACTATCTCGGGAGCAGTACTTC
CDR3aa: CSATGETLSREQYF

abundance: few
d_gene: NA
v_gene: TRBV6-1
j_gene: TRBJ1-1
CDR3nt: TGTGCCAGCAGTGAGGGGTACACTGAAGCTTTCTTT
CDR3aa: CASSEGYTEAFF

abundance: many
d_gene: NA
v_gene: TRBV9
j_gene: TRBJ1-6
CDR3nt: TGTGCCAGCAGCGTAGCAGGGGATAATTCACCCCTCCACTTT
CDR3aa: CASSVAGDNSPLHF

abundance: many
d_gene: TRBD1
v_gene: TRBV20-1
j_gene: TRBJ1-1
CDR3nt: TGCAGTGCTGTGCATTTCGGCAGGGGGCAGGTTGACACTGAAGCTTTCTTT
CDR3aa: CSAVHFGRGQVDTEAFF

abundance: NA
d_gene: NA
v_gene: TRBV28
j_gene: TRBJ2-1
CDR3nt: TGTGCCAGCATCCCCCTGATAGGACTGAGGGAGAATGAGCAGTTCTTC
CDR3aa: CASIPLIGLRENEQFF

abundance: many
d_gene: NA
v_gene: TRBV29-1
j_gene: TRBJ1-3
CDR3nt: TGCAGCGTATCCGGGACATCTGGAAACACCATATATTTT
CDR3aa: CSVSGTSGNTIYF

abundance: many
d_gene: NA
v_gene: TRBV3-1
j_gene: TRBJ2-1
CDR3nt: TGTGCCAGCAGCCAAGATCGTGGAACCTACAATGAGCAGTTCTTC
CDR3aa: CASSQDRGTYNEQFF

abundance: NA
d_gene: NA
v_gene: TRBV28
j_gene: TRBJ2-3
CDR3nt: TGTGCCAGCAATCCTTCTACCTCTAGCACAGATACGCAGTATTTT
CDR3aa: CASNPSTSSTDTQYF

abundance: NA
d_gene: NA
v_gene: TRBV6-6
j_gene: TRBJ1-6
CDR3nt: TGTGCCAGCAGTGTAGTCTCCAGAGATTCACCCCTCCACTTT
CDR3aa: CASSVVSRDSPLHF

abundance: many
d_gene: TRBD1
v_gene: TRBV5-1
j_gene: TRBJ1-3
CDR3nt: TGCGCCAGCAGCGAAACAGGGGGACATGGAAACACCATATATTTT
CDR3aa: CASSETGGHGNTIYF

abundance: many
d_gene: TRBD2
v_gene: TRBV20-1
j_gene: TRBJ2-3
CDR3nt: TGCAGTGCTAGATTCTCTAGCGGGGGGGGCACAGATACGCAGTATTTT
CDR3aa: CSARFSSGGGTDTQYF

abundance: many
d_gene: NA
v_gene: TRBV28
j_gene: TRBJ1-1
CDR3nt: TGTGCCAGCCGAATTCAGGGGAGCTGGGCTGAAGCTTTCTTT
CDR3aa: CASRIQGSWAEAFF

abundance: NA
d_gene: NA
v_gene: TRBV28
j_gene: TRBJ1-4
CDR3nt: TGTGCCAGCAGTTCAGCGACAACCGCTAATGAAAAACTGTTTTTT
CDR3aa: CASSSATTANEKLFF